These T cell receptor beta chains were read from a single sample in a study of blood T cell repertoires in COVID-19. The repertoire was sequenced with immunoSEQ multiplex PCR; TCRdb's copy has only in-frame clones and lacks some. The sample includes about 160,000 clones, 82% of them seen just once. Sequencing input: PBMCs or T cells enriched from blood (not recorded which). Receptors originate from a man in his 60s who had recovered from COVID-19. CDR3s include the opening cysteine and the closing phenylalanine or tryptophan. The D gene is left open where the match is weak. Part of the rows lack a size; the others show once, few, many or a class for expanded clones.

j_gene	v_gene	abundance	d_gene	len	CDR3aa	CDR3nt
TRBJ2-3	TRBV5-1	-	TRBD2	15	CASSLTSASTDTQYF	TGCGCCAGCAGCTTGACTAGCGCTTCCACAGATACGCAGTATTTT
TRBJ1-5	TRBV28	-	-	14	CASSSGLTNQPQHF	TGTGCCAGCAGTTCGGGTTTGACTAATCAGCCCCAGCATTTT
TRBJ2-1	TRBV5-6	-	TRBD2	17	CASSLVATSGRYNEQFF	TGTGCCAGCAGCTTGGTTGCGACTAGCGGGAGATACAATGAGCAGTTCTTC
TRBJ2-7	TRBV28	once	-	14	CASSPPGLPYEQYF	TGTGCCAGCAGCCCACCGGGACTGCCATACGAGCAGTACTTC
TRBJ2-4	TRBV9	-	TRBD2	17	CASSALRGEIGVNIQYF	TGTGCCAGCAGCGCACTCCGGGGGGAGATCGGGGTCAACATTCAGTACTTC
TRBJ1-2	TRBV5-4	-	TRBD1	14	CASTLTGGARGYTF	TGTGCCAGCACCCTCACAGGGGGCGCGAGGGGCTACACCTTC
TRBJ2-1	TRBV3-1/TRBV3-2	-	-	15	CASSLGGQSLGEQFF	TGTGCCAGCAGCCTAGGAGGACAGTCTCTGGGTGAGCAGTTCTTC
TRBJ2-3	TRBV14	-	-	16	CASSQSVFSDTDTQYF	TGTGCCAGCAGCCAAAGCGTCTTCTCAGACACAGATACGCAGTATTTT
TRBJ2-1	TRBV7-2	-	-	14	CASSLVGLFNEQFF	TGTGCCAGCAGCTTAGTCGGACTCTTCAATGAGCAGTTCTTC
TRBJ1-4	TRBV9	-	TRBD1	15	CASSGTGATNEKLFF	TGTGCCAGCAGCGGCACAGGGGCAACTAATGAAAAACTGTTTTTT
TRBJ2-1	TRBV28	-	-	14	CASSFGDSYNEQFF	TGTGCCAGCAGTTTCGGAGACTCTTACAATGAGCAGTTCTTC
TRBJ2-1	TRBV2	-	-	13	CASRGDSYNEQFF	TGTGCCAGCAGGGGGGACTCGTACAATGAGCAGTTCTTC
TRBJ2-7	TRBV7-2	-	-	15	CASSFSTGISYEQYF	TGTGCCAGCAGCTTTTCTACAGGTATATCCTACGAGCAGTACTTC
TRBJ1-6	TRBV18	once	-	16	CASSSSPTGNGSPLHF	TGTGCCAGCTCATCGTCACCAACAGGGAACGGATCACCCCTCCACTTT
TRBJ2-5	TRBV30	-	-	15	CAWSPTRGSQETQYF	TGTGCCTGGAGCCCGACTCGCGGCAGTCAAGAGACCCAGTACTTC
TRBJ1-5	TRBV5-1	-	-	14	CASSATGGNQPQHF	TGCGCCAGCAGCGCGACAGGTGGCAATCAGCCCCAGCATTTT
TRBJ2-5	TRBV11-2	-	TRBD1	15	CASSSDGTGVETQYF	TGTGCCAGCAGCTCAGACGGGACAGGGGTGGAGACCCAGTACTTC
TRBJ2-7	TRBV24-1	-	-	15	CATSDPRLASYEQYF	TGTGCCACCAGTGACCCCCGTTTGGCTAGCTACGAGCAGTACTTC
TRBJ1-4	TRBV23-1	-	TRBD1	18	CASSLKGTGGFLNEKLFF	TGCGCCAGCAGTCTTAAAGGGACAGGGGGGTTTCTGAATGAAAAACTGTTTTTT
TRBJ1-4	TRBV5-4	once	TRBD1	14	CASSFRGEHEKLFF	TGTGCCAGCAGTTTCAGGGGGGAGCACGAAAAACTGTTTTTT
TRBJ1-6	TRBV15	-	TRBD1	17	CATSRDILDRVNSPLHF	TGTGCCACCAGCAGAGATATTCTGGACAGGGTTAATTCACCCCTCCACTTT
TRBJ2-3	TRBV24-1	-	-	16	CATSDGVSGRTDTQYF	TGTGCCACCAGTGATGGCGTTAGCGGCCGCACAGATACGCAGTATTTT
TRBJ2-6	TRBV18	-	-	16	CASSPLDSSGANVLTF	TGTGCCAGCTCACCATTGGACAGCTCTGGGGCCAACGTCCTGACTTTC
TRBJ1-3	TRBV9	-	TRBD1	17	CASSVEQGQHLGNTIYF	TGTGCCAGCAGCGTAGAACAGGGACAGCACTTGGGAAACACCATATATTTT
TRBJ1-5	TRBV24-1	-	-	14	CATSEEGGNQPQHF	TGTGCCACCAGTGAAGAAGGGGGAAATCAGCCCCAGCATTTT
TRBJ1-3	TRBV11-2	-	-	15	CASSLVRGSGNTIYF	TGTGCCAGCAGCTTAGTACGCGGGTCTGGAAACACCATATATTTT
TRBJ1-2	TRBV5-1	-	-	11	CASSLREGYTF	TGCGCCAGCAGCTTGCGGGAGGGCTACACCTTC
TRBJ1-2	TRBV14	-	TRBD1	13	CASSKDRGYGYTF	TGTGCCAGCAGCAAGGACAGGGGCTATGGCTACACCTTC
TRBJ1-1	TRBV27	many	TRBD1	15	CASSSYDRGNTEAFF	TGTGCCAGCAGTTCGTACGACAGGGGAAACACTGAAGCTTTCTTT
TRBJ1-2	TRBV10-3	few	-	14	CAISASQGSGGYTF	TGTGCCATCAGTGCTAGTCAGGGGTCGGGAGGCTACACCTTC
TRBJ1-4	TRBV7-2	-	-	15	CASSLVGGTLEKLFF	TGTGCCAGCAGCTTGGTTGGTGGGACTCTGGAAAAACTGTTTTTT
TRBJ2-3	TRBV11-3	-	-	14	CASSLGSGTDTQYF	TGTGCCAGCAGCTTAGGCTCAGGCACAGATACGCAGTATTTT
TRBJ2-5	TRBV4-1	-	TRBD1	15	CASSQERGQWETQYF	TGCGCCAGCAGCCAAGAGAGGGGGCAATGGGAGACCCAGTACTTC
TRBJ1-2	TRBV3-1/TRBV3-2	once	-	16	CASSQDPRRGPYGYTF	TGTGCCAGCAGCCAAGATCCGCGAAGAGGGCCCTATGGCTACACCTTC
TRBJ2-7	TRBV6-5	-	-	11	CASSNLYEQYF	TGTGCCAGCAGCAATTTGTACGAGCAGTACTTC